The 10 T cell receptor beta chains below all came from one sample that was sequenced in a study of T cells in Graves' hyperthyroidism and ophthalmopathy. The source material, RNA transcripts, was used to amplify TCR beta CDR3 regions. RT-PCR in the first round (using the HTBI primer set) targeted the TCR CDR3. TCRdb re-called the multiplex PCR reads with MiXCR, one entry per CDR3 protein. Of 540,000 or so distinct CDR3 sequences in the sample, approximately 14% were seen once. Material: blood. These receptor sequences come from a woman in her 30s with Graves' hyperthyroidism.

CDR3 bases: TGCAGTGCTAGAGATCACCTCAGCGGAGAGACCCAGTACTTC. Translation gives CSARDHLSGETQYF. J is TRBJ2-5 and V is TRBV20-1; TRBD2 is a possible D gene (5 bases). Germline CDR1 and CDR2: DFQATT and SNEGSKA (reference sequence). The V and J ends lost 0 bases and 4 bases respectively, with 12 bases between them. CDR3 length: 14 residues.

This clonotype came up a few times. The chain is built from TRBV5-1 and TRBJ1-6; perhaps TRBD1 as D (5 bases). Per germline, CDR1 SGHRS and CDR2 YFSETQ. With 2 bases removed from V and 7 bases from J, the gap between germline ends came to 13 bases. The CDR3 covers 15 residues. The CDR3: CASSLVPGRNSPLHF. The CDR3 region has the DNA TGCGCCAGCAGCTTAGTTCCGGGACGGAATTCACCCCTCCACTTT.

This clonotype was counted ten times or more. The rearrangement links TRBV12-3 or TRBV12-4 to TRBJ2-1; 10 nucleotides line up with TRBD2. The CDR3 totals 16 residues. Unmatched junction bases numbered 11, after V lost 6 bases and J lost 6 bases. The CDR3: CASRPGTSATRNEQFF. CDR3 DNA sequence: TGTGCCAGCAGACCCGGGACTAGCGCTACCCGCAATGAGCAGTTCTTC.

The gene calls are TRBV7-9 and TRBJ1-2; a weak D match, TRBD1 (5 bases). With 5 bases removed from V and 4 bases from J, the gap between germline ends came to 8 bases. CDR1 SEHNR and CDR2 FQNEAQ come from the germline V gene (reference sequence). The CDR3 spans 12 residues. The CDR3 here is CASSATGYGYTF. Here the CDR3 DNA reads TGTGCCAGCAGCGCCACAGGCTATGGCTACACCTTC.

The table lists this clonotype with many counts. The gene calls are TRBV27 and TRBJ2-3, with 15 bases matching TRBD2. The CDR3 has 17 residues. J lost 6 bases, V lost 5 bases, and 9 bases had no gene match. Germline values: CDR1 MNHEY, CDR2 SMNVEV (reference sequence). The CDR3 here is CASSPGLAGGGVDTQYF. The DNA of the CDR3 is TGTGCCAGCAGTCCGGGACTAGCGGGAGGAGGGGTGGATACGCAGTATTTT.

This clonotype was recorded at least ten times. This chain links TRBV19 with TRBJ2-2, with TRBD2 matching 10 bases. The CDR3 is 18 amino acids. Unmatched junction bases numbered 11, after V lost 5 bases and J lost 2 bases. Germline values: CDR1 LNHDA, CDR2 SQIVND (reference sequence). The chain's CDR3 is CASSGAETSGRNTGELFF. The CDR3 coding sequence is TGTGCCAGTAGTGGTGCAGAGACTAGCGGGCGTAACACCGGGGAGCTGTTTTTT.

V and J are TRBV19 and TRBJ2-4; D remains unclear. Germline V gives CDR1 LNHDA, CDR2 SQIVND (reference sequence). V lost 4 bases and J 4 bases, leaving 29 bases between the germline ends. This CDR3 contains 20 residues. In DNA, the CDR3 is TGTGCCAGTAGTACTCCCTTTTCGGTGATAGGAGTAGAGACGAAAAACATTCAGTACTTC. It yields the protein CASSTPFSVIGVETKNIQYF.

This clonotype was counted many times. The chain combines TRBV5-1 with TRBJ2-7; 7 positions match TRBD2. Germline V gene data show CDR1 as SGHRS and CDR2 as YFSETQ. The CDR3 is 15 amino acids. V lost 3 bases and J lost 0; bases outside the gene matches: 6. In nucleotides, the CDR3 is TGCGCCAGCAGCTGGGAGGGCAGGGTCTCCTACGAGCAGTACTTC. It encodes CASSWEGRVSYEQYF.

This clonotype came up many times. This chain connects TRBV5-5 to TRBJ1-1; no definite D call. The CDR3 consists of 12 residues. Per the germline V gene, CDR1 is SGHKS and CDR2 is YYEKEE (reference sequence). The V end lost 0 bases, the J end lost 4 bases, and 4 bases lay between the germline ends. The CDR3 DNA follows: TGTGCCAGCAGCTTGGACATCACTGAAGCTTTCTTT. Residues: CASSLDITEAFF.

The CDR3, as DNA: TGCGCCAGCAGACCCTTCCTAACACCAGACAATGAGCAGTTCTTC. It is translated as CASRPFLTPDNEQFF. The chain has TRBV5-1 and TRBJ2-1; D is undetermined. The CDR3 is 15 residues long. Germline CDR1 reads SGHRS; CDR2 reads YFSETQ. The ends were cut back, 5 bases at V and 5 bases at J, with 17 bases in the middle. Looking up the rest from reference TRBV5-1 and TRBJ2-1 gives the full variable domain: KAGVTQTPRYLIKTRGQQVTLSCSPISGHRSVSWYQQTPGQGLQFLFEYFSETQRNKGNFPGRFSGRQFSNSRSEMNVSTLELGDSALYLCASRPFLTPDNEQFFGPGTRLTVL.